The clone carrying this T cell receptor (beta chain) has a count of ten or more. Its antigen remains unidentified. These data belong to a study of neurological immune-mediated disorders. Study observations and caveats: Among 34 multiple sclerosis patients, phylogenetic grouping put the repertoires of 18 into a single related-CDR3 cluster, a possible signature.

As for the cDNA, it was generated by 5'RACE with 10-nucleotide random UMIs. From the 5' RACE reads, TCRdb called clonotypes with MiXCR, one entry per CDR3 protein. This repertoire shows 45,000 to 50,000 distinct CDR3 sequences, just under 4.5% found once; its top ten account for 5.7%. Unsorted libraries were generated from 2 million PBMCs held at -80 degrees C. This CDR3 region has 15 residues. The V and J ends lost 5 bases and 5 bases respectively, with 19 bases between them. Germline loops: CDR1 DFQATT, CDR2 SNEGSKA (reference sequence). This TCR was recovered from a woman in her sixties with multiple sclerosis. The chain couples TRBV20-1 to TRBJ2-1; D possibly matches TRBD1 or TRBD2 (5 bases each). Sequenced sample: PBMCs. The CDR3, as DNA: TGCAGTGCTCTGGGCCCTAGCAGGGTGGACAATGAGCAGTTCTTC. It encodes CSALGPSRVDNEQFF.